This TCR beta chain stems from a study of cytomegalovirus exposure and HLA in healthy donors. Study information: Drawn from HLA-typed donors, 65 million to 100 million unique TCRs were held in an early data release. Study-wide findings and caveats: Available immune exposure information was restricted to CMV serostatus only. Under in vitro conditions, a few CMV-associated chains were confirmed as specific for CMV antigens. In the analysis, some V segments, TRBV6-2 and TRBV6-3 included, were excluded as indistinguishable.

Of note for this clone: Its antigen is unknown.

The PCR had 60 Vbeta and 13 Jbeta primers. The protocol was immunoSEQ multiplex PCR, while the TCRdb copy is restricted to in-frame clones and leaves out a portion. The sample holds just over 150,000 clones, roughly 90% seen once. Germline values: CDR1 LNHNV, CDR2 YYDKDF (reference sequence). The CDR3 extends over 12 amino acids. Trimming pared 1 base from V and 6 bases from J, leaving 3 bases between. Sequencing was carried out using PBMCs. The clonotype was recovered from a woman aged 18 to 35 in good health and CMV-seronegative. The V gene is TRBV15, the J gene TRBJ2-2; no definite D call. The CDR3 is CATSRVSGELFF. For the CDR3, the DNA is TGTGCCACCAGCAGAGTATCCGGGGAGCTGTTTTTT.